The following is a TCR beta chain sequence with its context. Its matching antigen is unknown. A much more abundant neighbour one base away suggests this may be a read error. This entry belongs to a study of tumor-infiltrating lymphocytes in primary liver carcinoma. As for the study in general: Patients' primary liver carcinoma was surgically resected. Subjects consisted of male and female patients aged 30 to 69 years. Overall study findings and caveats: A significantly higher top-250-clone fraction was recorded for tumors than for blood (p = 0.039).

Starting material of about 0.45 ug total RNA yielded TCR beta cDNA via a constant-region primer. Amplification in three nested multiplex PCR rounds with slightly modified ARM-PCR gave rise to TCR beta libraries. Primers for the first two PCR rounds were TRBV1-TRBV30 forward primers and a C-beta reverse primer (around 10 cycles per round). In TCRdb, the multiplex PCR reads were re-called with MiXCR into one record per CDR3 protein. The table has 320,000 or so distinct CDR3 sequences, over 55% seen once. Researchers drew blood RNA from unsorted whole blood and extracted germline DNA as well. Among the patients, all had chronic HBV infection and none had been treated. Trimming pared 9 bases from V and 4 bases from J, leaving 15 bases between. This CDR3 comprises 13 residues. Germline V gene lookup returns CDR1 MNHEY and CDR2 SVGEGT.

J is TRBJ1-1 and V is TRBV6-2 or TRBV6-3; maybe TRBD1 (5 bases). The clonotype originates from a man in his forties with primary liver carcinoma and hepatitis B virus infection. The specimen sequenced was peripheral blood. This CDR3 is CARSGAAGTEAFF. The CDR3 nucleotides read TGTGCCAGAAGTGGGGCGGCGGGCACTGAAGCTTTCTTT.